This TCR beta chain originates from a study of T-cell memory formation after mild COVID-19 (dated by TCRdb to about 2021). As for the study more broadly: TCR sequence clusters from the two donors were largely donor specific. Longitudinal TCRalpha and TCRbeta repertoire sequencing tracked T-cell clones expanding and contracting after mild COVID-19 in a couple of donors. The cohort was made up of two young adult volunteers, one female and one male, who were previously healthy.

In regard to this clonotype: Its antigen is unknown. No quality values exist for individual bases; no much larger clone is one base distant.

Overall study results and their limits: SARS-CoV-2 specificity of the second-wave clones peaking on day 37 was not confirmed. Contracting CD4+ clones were found mainly in CM and EM memory subsets, while CD8+ clones were enriched in EMRA. Only a couple of mild cases were covered in the study, and larger cohorts including severe cases with pre-infection samples were considered necessary. Clones that contracted from day 15 to 85 showed balanced CD4/CD8 phenotypes, whereas a second wave of clones that expanded from day 15 to 37 leaned towards CD4+. Some responding clones were detected in pre-infection memory, suggesting pre-existing cross-reactive memory T cells joined the SARS-CoV-2 response.

Ficoll-Paque density gradient centrifugation was the method used to isolate PBMCs. Sequencing was carried out with an Illumina NovaSeq 6000. TCRalpha and TCRbeta cDNA libraries were built by 5'RACE with constant-segment primers, adding sample barcodes and unique molecular identifiers. RNA was extracted from every sample with Trizol reagent. Library amplification was performed in two PCR steps, and a second sample barcode and Illumina TruSeq adapters were introduced in the second step. The libraries were sequenced on an Illumina NovaSeq using 2 x 150 bp paired-end reads. Regarding the original processing steps: Reads were demultiplexed and collapsed into UMI-guided consensus sequences with migec v1.2.7. With mixcr v2.1.11, UMI consensuses were aligned to TRA and TRB V and J templates and assembled into clonotypes. Clonotypes were classified as expanded or contracted when called significant by both edgeR and NoisET, with noise models trained on biological replicates. For edgeR calls, a false discovery rate-adjusted p below 0.01 and a log2 fold-change threshold of 1 were applied. As an exploratory analysis of dynamics, max-normalized trajectories of the 1000 most abundant clonotypes were examined with PCA combined with hierarchical clustering. Separately sequenced CD4+ and CD8+ repertoires were used to assign a CD4 or CD8 phenotype to each responding clone. TCRdb reworked the public reads: Q25 trimming with fastp, MiXCR clone assembly, productive beta chains retained. CDR3 protein sequences are deduplicated, and each keeps its most common genes and DNA. TCRdb, not the authors, supplied the V and J calls. The sample table records about 320,000 distinct CDR3 sequences; approximately 14% of these occur just once. The ten largest clonotypes hold roughly 23% of the sample.

The sequenced sample consisted of PBMCs or a T cell subset sorted from them (not recorded which). This sequence was found in a man aged 18 to 30 who had mild COVID-19 (a few samples of this study predate the infection). The sample titles of this study are shuffled in the database, so cell type and time point are left out; the donor was told from shared clones.

The CDR3 protein sequence reads: CASSRTVTEAFF. The DNA is TGTGCCAGCAGTAGGACAGTCACTGAAGCTTTCTTT. Recombination linked TRBV12-3 or TRBV12-4 to TRBJ1-1, with TRBD1 as a weak D call on 6 bases. Its CDR3 holds 12 amino acids, cysteine through phenylalanine. Only CDR3 DNA remains: 36 bases, in frame from the first base. Trimming takes 5 bases from V and 4 bases from J, and the germline ends sit 8 bases apart.